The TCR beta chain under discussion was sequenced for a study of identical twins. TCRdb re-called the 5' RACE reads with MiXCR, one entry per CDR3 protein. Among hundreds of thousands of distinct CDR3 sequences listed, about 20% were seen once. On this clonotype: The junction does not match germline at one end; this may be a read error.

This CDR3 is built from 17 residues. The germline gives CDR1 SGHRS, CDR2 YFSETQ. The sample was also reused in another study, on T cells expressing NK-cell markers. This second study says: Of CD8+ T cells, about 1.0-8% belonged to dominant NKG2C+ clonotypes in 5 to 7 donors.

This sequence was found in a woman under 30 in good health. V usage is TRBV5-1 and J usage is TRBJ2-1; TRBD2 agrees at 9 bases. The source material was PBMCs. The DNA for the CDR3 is TGCGCCAGCAGCTTGGGGGCGGGGGGGCCCTCCCACAATGAGCAGTTCTTC. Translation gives CASSLGAGGPSHNEQFF.